A single sample gave rise to the 22 T cell receptor beta chains below, sequenced in a study of control samples from healthy donors and cancer patients. Clones were read by immunoSEQ multiplex PCR, and TCRdb kept only the in-frame ones, dropping some. The sample has tens of thousands of clones; 84% are singletons. The material sequenced was PBMCs. These receptor sequences come from a man aged 65 to 79 with lung cancer.

This chain's CDR3 is CASSLDLAGGGSYNEQFF. The CDR3, as DNA: TGTGCCAGCAGCTTAGATCTAGCGGGAGGGGGGTCCTACAATGAGCAGTTCTTC. The rearrangement links TRBV11-3 to TRBJ2-1; 12 bases are a match to TRBD2. J lost 1 base, V lost 0 bases, and 4 bases had no gene match. The CDR3 runs 18 residues. Germline CDR1 and CDR2: SGHNT and YENEEA.

This clone occurred a few times. The rearrangement uses TRBV5-6 and TRBJ1-3, with D maybe TRBD1 (5 bases). This CDR3 region has 16 residues. V lost 1 base, J lost 3 bases, and 14 bases lay in between. Per the germline V gene, CDR1 is SGHDT and CDR2 is YYEEEE. In nucleotides, the CDR3 is TGTGCCAGCAGCTTGTCTTCTGGACACCTTGGAAACACCATATATTTT. This codes for CASSLSSGHLGNTIYF.

The chain joins TRBV5-1 to TRBJ2-7; 9 bases agree with TRBD1. The CDR3 runs 16 residues. Germline CDR1 reads SGHRS; CDR2 reads YFSETQ. Trimming removed 0 bases from V and 6 bases from J; junction bases left unmatched: 10. CDR3 protein: CASSLDPGQGPSEQYF. The CDR3 nucleotides are TGCGCCAGCAGCTTGGATCCGGGACAGGGACCCTCCGAGCAGTACTTC.

The rearrangement links TRBV27 to TRBJ1-6, with TRBD1 as a possible D gene (6 bases). Between the trimmed V and J ends, which lost 5 bases and 10 bases, there was a span of 15 bases. The CDR3 contains 14 residues. Per germline, CDR1 MNHEY and CDR2 SMNVEV (reference sequence). The CDR3 loop is CASSAGHSGSPLHF. The CDR3 DNA is TGTGCCAGCAGTGCGGGACATTCGGGATCACCCCTCCACTTT.

The V and J genes are TRBV19 and TRBJ1-5; a weak D match, TRBD1 (5 bases). The CDR3 is made up of 15 amino acids. V was shortened by 0 bases and J by 2 bases, with 8 bases between the two germline ends. CDR1 is LNHDA and CDR2 is SQIVND in the germline V gene (reference sequence). CDR3 sequence reads: CASSIDRDRNQPQHF. CDR3 bases: TGTGCCAGTAGTATAGACAGGGATCGCAATCAGCCCCAGCATTTT.

V gene TRBV3-1 (or the pseudogene TRBV3-2) combines with J gene TRBJ2-7, with 13 bases aligning to TRBD2. V was clipped by 4 bases and J by 7 bases; unmatched bases: 10. Germline-derived CDR1 and CDR2 are LGHDT and YNNKEL (reference sequence). This CDR3 is built from 16 residues. CDR3 residues: CASSRTNPGLAGEQYF. The CDR3 DNA is TGTGCCAGCAGCCGAACGAACCCGGGACTAGCGGGGGAGCAGTACTTC.

The chain combines TRBV6-1 with TRBJ1-2; 8 positions match TRBD1. This CDR3 is built from 14 residues. J was trimmed by 6 bases and V by 3 bases; bases with no gene match: 6. Germline CDR1 MNHNS, CDR2 SASEGT. CDR3 in amino acids: CASSDWTGMDGYTF. CDR3 bases: TGTGCCAGCAGTGATTGGACAGGGATGGATGGCTACACCTTC.

The genes are TRBV4-2 and TRBJ2-6, with unresolved D. V was clipped by 0 bases and J by 4 bases, with 7 bases between them. Germline V gene sequence: CDR1 LGHNA, CDR2 YNFKEQ. This CDR3 region has 15 residues. DNA for the CDR3: TGTGCCAGCAGCCAAGAAACCTCCGGGGCCAACGTCCTGACTTTC. Its translation: CASSQETSGANVLTF.

The V call is TRBV7-8, the J call TRBJ1-1; the D gene is possibly TRBD1 (5 bases). The V end was cut by 1 base, the J end by 6 bases, with 15 bases between. The CDR3 is made up of 15 amino acids. Germline V gene lookup returns CDR1 SGHVS and CDR2 FQNEAQ. CDR3 DNA sequence: TGTGCCAGCAGCTTAGTGGGCAGGGCGAGTCCTGAAGCTTTCTTT. It yields the protein CASSLVGRASPEAFF.

CDR3 nucleotide sequence: TGTGCCAGCAGTGAAAGAAGACAGGGGACCTTCTATGGCTACACCTTC. It translates to CASSERRQGTFYGYTF. The rearrangement joins TRBV6-1 to TRBJ1-2; TRBD1 agrees at 8 bases. The V gene's germline CDR1 is MNHNS and CDR2 SASEGT. Trimming at V came to 2 bases and at J to 4 bases, leaving 9 bases not matched to a gene. The CDR3 spans 16 residues.

The rearrangement uses TRBV6-5 and TRBJ2-5; perhaps TRBD1 as D (6 bases). Germline lookup yields CDR1 MNHEY and CDR2 SVGAGI. There are 14 residues in the CDR3. With 5 bases removed from V and 4 bases from J, the gap between germline ends came to 14 bases. In nucleotides, the CDR3 is TGTGCCAGCAGTCTAGGACTGGGGGCAGAGACCCAGTACTTC. Translation gives CASSLGLGAETQYF.

V usage is TRBV20-1 and J usage is TRBJ2-7; D remains ambiguous. Germline assignment: CDR1 DFQATT and CDR2 SNEGSKA (reference sequence). The V end lost 2 bases, the J end lost 5 bases, and 7 bases lay between the germline ends. This CDR3 is 11 amino acids long. Here the CDR3 reads CSARFEDEQYF. CDR3 DNA sequence: TGCAGTGCTAGATTTGAGGACGAGCAGTACTTC.

This CDR3 is CASSYTPGRAYNEQFF. The CDR3 DNA follows: TGTGCCAGCAGTTACACGCCCGGGAGGGCCTACAATGAGCAGTTCTTC. The chain uses TRBV6-2 or TRBV6-3 and TRBJ2-1; 8 bases match TRBD2. The CDR3 length is 16 residues. Trimming took 2 bases from V and 2 from J; bases not matched to a gene: 5. Germline lookup yields CDR1 MNHEY and CDR2 SVGEGT.

V and J are TRBV7-3 and TRBJ1-2; TRBD1 aligns across 9 bases. V trimming: 3 bases; J trimming: 7 bases; junction bases outside the gene matches: 0. Germline V lookup: CDR1 SGHTA, CDR2 FQGTGA. This CDR3 is 12 amino acids long. CDR3: CASSLTGGGYTF. CDR3 DNA: TGTGCCAGCAGCTTGACAGGGGGTGGCTACACCTTC. Supplemented by reference TRBV7-3 and TRBJ1-2, the full variable domain reads GAGVSQTPSNKVTEKGKYVELRCDPISGHTALYWYRQSLGQGPEFLIYFQGTGAADDSGLPNDRFFAVRPEGSVSTLKIQRTERGDSAVYLCASSLTGGGYTFGSGTRLTVV.

The chain combines TRBV30 with TRBJ1-1; 8 nucleotides align to TRBD1. Germline CDR1 GTSNPN, CDR2 SVGIG (reference sequence). V trimming: 5 bases; J trimming: 3 bases; junction bases outside the gene matches: 8. The CDR3 sequence is 14 residues long. The CDR3 DNA is TGTGCCTGGGGACGGCAGGGGGCGTACACTGAAGCTTTCTTT. It translates to CAWGRQGAYTEAFF.

This clone showed up just a few times. The same CDR3 is also encoded by other DNA sequences in this sample. CDR3 residues: CASSPLGGHGYTF. The DNA for the CDR3 is TGTGCCAGCAGTCCATTAGGGGGACATGGCTACACCTTC. The chain employs TRBV27 and TRBJ1-2; TRBD1 might be the D (6 bases). The V gene's germline CDR1 is MNHEY and CDR2 SMNVEV (reference sequence). This CDR3 region has 13 residues. Trimming pared 5 bases from V and 6 bases from J, leaving 13 bases between.

In DNA, the CDR3 is TGTGCCAGCAGATACGACAGGGTTAACACTGAAGCTTTCTTT. Encoded protein: CASRYDRVNTEAFF. The chain recombines TRBV6-5 with TRBJ1-1; TRBD1 matches 7 bases. This CDR3 contains 14 residues. Germline CDR1 and CDR2: MNHEY and SVGAGI. The V gene end was trimmed by 6 bases and the J gene end by 2 bases; junction bases not matched to a gene: 6.

V is TRBV11-2 and J is TRBJ2-1; no reliable D call. CDR1 is SGHAT, CDR2 FQNNGV, per germline. CDR3 length: 14 residues. Trimming took 1 base from V and 6 from J, leaving 10 bases between them. CDR3 nucleotides: TGTGCCAGCAGCTTAGTCCCTGATAGCAATGAGCAGTTCTTC. The encoded protein is CASSLVPDSNEQFF.

The J gene is TRBJ1-2, the V gene TRBV29-1; tentatively, D is TRBD1 (5 bases). From germline, CDR1 is SQVTM and CDR2 ANQGSEA. The CDR3 consists of 13 residues. V was shortened by 3 bases and J by 7 bases, with 15 bases between the two germline ends. This CDR3 reads CSVDGEGPSGYTF. CDR3 nucleotide sequence: TGCAGCGTTGATGGGGAGGGGCCAAGTGGCTACACCTTC. Variable domain in full (rest from reference TRBV29-1 and TRBJ1-2): SAVISQKPSRDICQRGTSLTIQCQVDSQVTMMFWYRQQPGQSLTLIATANQGSEATYESGFVIDKFPISRPNLTFSTLTVSNMSPEDSSIYLCSVDGEGPSGYTFGSGTRLTVV.

This clone occurred a few times. J is TRBJ1-2 and V is TRBV6-1, with unresolved D. Germline CDR1 and CDR2: MNHNS and SASEGT. CDR3 size: 13 residues. Trimming took 2 bases from V and 2 from J, leaving 6 bases between them. CDR3: CASSERKNYGYTF. CDR3 coding DNA: TGTGCCAGCAGTGAAAGGAAGAACTATGGCTACACCTTC.

The rearrangement uses TRBV15 and TRBJ2-3; 7 bases map to TRBD2. Germline V lookup: CDR1 LNHNV, CDR2 YYDKDF (reference sequence). The CDR3 spans 14 residues. The V and J ends lost 0 bases and 9 bases, in that order; junction bases with no gene match: 6. CDR3 sequence (DNA): TGTGCCACCAGCAGAGATATCGCGGGGGAGACGCAGTATTTT. Translating it yields CATSRDIAGETQYF.

The genes are TRBV6-1 and TRBJ1-4; D is uncertain. Trimming took 1 base from V and 5 from J, leaving 8 bases between them. The CDR3 covers 14 residues. In germline, CDR1 is MNHNS, CDR2 SASEGT. The CDR3 sequence is CASSEGGGNEKLFF. The CDR3 DNA follows: TGTGCCAGCAGTGAAGGGGGAGGCAATGAAAAACTGTTTTTT.